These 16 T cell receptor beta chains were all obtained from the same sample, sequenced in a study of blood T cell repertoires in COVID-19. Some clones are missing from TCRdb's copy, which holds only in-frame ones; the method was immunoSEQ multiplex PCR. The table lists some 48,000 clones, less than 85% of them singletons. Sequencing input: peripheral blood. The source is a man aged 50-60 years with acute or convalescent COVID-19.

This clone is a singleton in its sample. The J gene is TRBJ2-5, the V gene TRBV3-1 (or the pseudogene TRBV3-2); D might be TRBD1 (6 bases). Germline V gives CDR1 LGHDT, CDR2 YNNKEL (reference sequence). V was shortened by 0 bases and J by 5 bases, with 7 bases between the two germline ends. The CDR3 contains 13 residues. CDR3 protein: CASSQEGAETQYF. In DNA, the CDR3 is TGTGCCAGCAGCCAAGAGGGGGCCGAGACCCAGTACTTC.

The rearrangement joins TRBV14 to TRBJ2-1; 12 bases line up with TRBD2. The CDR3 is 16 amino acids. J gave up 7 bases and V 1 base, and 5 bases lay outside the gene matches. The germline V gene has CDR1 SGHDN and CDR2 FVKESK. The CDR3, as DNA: TGTGCCAGCAGCCAAGTAAGGACTAGCGGGAATAATGAGCAGTTCTTC. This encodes CASSQVRTSGNNEQFF. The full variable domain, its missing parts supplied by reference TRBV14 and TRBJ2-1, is EAGVTQFPSHSVIEKGQTVTLRCDPISGHDNLYWYRRVMGKEIKFLLHFVKESKQDESGMPNNRFLAERTGGTYSTLKVQPAELEDSGVYFCASSQVRTSGNNEQFFGPGTRLTVL.

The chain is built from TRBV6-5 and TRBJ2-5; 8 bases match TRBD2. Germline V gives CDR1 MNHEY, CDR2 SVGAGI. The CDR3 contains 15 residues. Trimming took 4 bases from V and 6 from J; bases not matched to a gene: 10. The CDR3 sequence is CASSSRLSGMQTQYF. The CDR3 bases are TGTGCCAGCAGTTCCCGTCTTAGCGGGATGCAGACCCAGTACTTC.

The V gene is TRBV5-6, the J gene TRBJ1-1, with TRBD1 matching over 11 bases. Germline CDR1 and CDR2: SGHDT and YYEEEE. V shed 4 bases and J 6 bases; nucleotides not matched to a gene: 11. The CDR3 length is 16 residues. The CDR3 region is CASSHWVGQGVSEAFF. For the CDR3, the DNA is TGTGCCAGCAGCCATTGGGTGGGACAGGGGGTTTCTGAAGCTTTCTTT.

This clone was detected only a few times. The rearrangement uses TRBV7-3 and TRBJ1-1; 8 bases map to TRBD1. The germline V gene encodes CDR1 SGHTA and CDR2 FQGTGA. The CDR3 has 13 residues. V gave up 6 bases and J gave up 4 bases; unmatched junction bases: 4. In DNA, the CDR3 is TGTGCCAGCAGTTCGGACAGGGCCACTGAAGCTTTCTTT. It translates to CASSSDRATEAFF.

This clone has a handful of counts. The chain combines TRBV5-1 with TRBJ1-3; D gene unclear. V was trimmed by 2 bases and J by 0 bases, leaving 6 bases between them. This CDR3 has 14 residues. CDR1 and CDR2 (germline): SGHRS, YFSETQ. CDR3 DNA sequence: TGCGCCAGCAGCTTACTGAGCTCTGGAAACACCATATATTTT. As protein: CASSLLSSGNTIYF.

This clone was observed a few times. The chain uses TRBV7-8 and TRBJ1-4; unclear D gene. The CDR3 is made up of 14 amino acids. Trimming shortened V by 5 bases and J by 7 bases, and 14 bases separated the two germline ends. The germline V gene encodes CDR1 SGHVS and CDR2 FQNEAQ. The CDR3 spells CASSRLPAGEKLFF. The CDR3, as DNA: TGTGCCAGCAGCCGACTACCTGCGGGTGAAAAACTGTTTTTT.

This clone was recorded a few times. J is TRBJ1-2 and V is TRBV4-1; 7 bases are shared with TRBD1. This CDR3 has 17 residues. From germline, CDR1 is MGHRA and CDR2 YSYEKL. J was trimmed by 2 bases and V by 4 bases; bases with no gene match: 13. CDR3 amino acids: CASSPPGEGARNYGYTF. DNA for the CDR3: TGCGCCAGCAGCCCCCCCGGTGAGGGGGCGCGAAACTATGGCTACACCTTC.

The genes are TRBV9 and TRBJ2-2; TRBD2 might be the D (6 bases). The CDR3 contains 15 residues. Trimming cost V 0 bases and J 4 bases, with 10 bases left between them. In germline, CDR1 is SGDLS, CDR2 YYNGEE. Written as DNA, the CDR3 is TGTGCCAGCAGCGTAGCCGGGGGAACCACCGGGGAGCTGTTTTTT. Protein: CASSVAGGTTGELFF.

In nucleotides, the CDR3 is TGCAGTATTGGACAGGGCCTAGATACGCAGTATTTT. It yields the protein CSIGQGLDTQYF. This chain joins TRBV29-1 and TRBJ2-3, with 8 bases fitting TRBD1. Germline assignment: CDR1 SQVTM and CDR2 ANQGSEA. The length of the CDR3 is 12 residues.

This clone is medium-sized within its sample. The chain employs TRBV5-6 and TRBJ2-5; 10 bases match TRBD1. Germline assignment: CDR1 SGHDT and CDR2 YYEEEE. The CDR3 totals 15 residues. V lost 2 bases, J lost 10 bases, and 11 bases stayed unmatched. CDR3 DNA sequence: TGTGCCAGCAGCTTATTCTCCGGGACAGGGGAGTACCAGTACTTC. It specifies CASSLFSGTGEYQYF.

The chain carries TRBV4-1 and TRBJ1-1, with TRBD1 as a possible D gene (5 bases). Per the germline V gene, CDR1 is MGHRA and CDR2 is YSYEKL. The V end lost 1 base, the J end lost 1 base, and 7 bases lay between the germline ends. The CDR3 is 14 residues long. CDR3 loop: CASSQARENTEAFF. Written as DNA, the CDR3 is TGCGCCAGCAGCCAAGCCAGGGAGAACACTGAAGCTTTCTTT.

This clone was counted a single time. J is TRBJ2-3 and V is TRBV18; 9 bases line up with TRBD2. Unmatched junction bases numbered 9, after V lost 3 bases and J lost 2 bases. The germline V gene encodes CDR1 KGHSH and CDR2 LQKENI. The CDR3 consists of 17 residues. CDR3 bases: TGTGCCAGCTCACCCCGTCTGGCGGGAGGGCTCACAGATACGCAGTATTTT. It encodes CASSPRLAGGLTDTQYF.

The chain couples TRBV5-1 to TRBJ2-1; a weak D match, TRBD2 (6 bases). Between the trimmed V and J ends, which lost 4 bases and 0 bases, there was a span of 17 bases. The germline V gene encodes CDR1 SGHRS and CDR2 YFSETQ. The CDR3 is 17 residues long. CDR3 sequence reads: CASSPRTIPDSYNEQFF. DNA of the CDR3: TGCGCCAGCAGCCCCCGGACTATTCCGGACTCCTACAATGAGCAGTTCTTC.

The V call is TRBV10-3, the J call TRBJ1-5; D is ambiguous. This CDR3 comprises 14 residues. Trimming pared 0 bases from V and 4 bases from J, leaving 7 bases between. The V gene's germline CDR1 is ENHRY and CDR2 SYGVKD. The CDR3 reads CAISESGENQPQHF. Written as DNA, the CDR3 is TGTGCCATCAGTGAGTCTGGAGAAAATCAGCCCCAGCATTTT.

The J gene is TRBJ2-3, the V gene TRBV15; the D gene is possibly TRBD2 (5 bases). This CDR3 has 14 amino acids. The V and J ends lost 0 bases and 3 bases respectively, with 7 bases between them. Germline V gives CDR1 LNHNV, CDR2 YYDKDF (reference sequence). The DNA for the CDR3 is TGTGCCACCAGCAGAGACCCGGGGACAGATACGCAGTATTTT. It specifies CATSRDPGTDTQYF.